The present T cell receptor beta chain was sequenced within a study of shared clonotypes between healthy human individuals. Study-wide context: CD4 naive and CD4 memory each took three plates per donor, while CD8 naive took two and CD8 memory one. The study, taken as a whole, reports: Among donors, clonotype sharing was expected to be affected by sequencing depth. Some naive CD4 clonotypes, approximately 4.5%, turned up in common across a handful of donors.

To note about this clone: Its target is not known.

Deletions cut 5 bases from V and 5 bases from J, with 20 bases between. The germline gives CDR1 MNHEY, CDR2 SMNVEV (reference sequence). CDR3 size: 16 residues. Sequencing was at deep level. This table comes from immunoSEQ multiplex PCR, and its TCRdb copy is limited to in-frame clones, with some not included. The sample has 950,000 to 1,100,000 clones; about 76% are singletons. The source material was memory CD4+ T cells sorted from blood. Documented subset: CD45RA-negative fraction. The chain combines TRBV27 with TRBJ2-3; no clear D. This receptor was obtained from a man between 18 and 29 years old in good health. The CDR3 coding sequence is TGTGCCAGCAGTGGCATGTGGACGAGTAAGAAAGATACGCAGTATTTT. This gives the protein CASSGMWTSKKDTQYF.